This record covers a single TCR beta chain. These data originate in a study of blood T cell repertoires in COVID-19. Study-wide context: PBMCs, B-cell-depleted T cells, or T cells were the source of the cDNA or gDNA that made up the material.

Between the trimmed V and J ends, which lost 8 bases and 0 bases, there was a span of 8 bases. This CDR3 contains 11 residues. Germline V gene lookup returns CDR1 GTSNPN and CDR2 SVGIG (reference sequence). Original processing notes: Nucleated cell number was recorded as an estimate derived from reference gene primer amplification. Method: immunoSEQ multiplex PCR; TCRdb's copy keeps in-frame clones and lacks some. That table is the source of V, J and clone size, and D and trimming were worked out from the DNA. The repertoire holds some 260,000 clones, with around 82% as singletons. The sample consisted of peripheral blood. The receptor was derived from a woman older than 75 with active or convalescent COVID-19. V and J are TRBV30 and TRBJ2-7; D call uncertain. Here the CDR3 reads CAGISSYEQYF. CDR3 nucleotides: TGTGCCGGGATTAGCTCCTACGAGCAGTACTTC.